These T cell receptor beta chains were read from a single sample in a study of T cells in Graves' hyperthyroidism and ophthalmopathy. Via MiXCR, TCRdb re-called the multiplex PCR reads, giving one row per CDR3 protein. The sample yields some 440,000 distinct CDR3 sequences, about 15% seen once. The sequenced material came from blood. The receptor source for this set is a woman between 18 and 29 years old with Graves' hyperthyroidism. Each CDR3 is given with its conserved first and last residue. D genes are given only for firm matches. Some rows have no size entry. The others give once, few or many, or a class for an expanded clone.

cdr3_length clone_size j_call d_call v_call cdr3_nt cdr3_aa
12 many TRBJ2-7 . TRBV5-5 TGTGCCAGCAGCTGGACCTCCTACGAGCAGTACTTC CASSWTSYEQYF
13 many TRBJ2-5 . TRBV20-1 TGCAGTGCTACAAAACCAGCAGGGGAGACCCAGTACTTC CSATKPAGETQYF
16 many TRBJ2-7 . TRBV7-2 TGTGCCAGCAGCTACGCGACAGATCAGATCTCCTACGAGCAGTACTTC CASSYATDQISYEQYF
15 . TRBJ2-7 . TRBV20-1 TGCAGTGCTAGAGATCCCCGGGTGAGCTCCTACGAGCAGTACTTC CSARDPRVSSYEQYF
15 many TRBJ2-4 TRBD2 TRBV2 TGTGCCAGCATCGGAAGGGGACTAGCGAAAAACATTCAGTACTTC CASIGRGLAKNIQYF
15 . TRBJ2-2 TRBD2 TRBV20-1 TGCAGTGCTGGGGCTAGCGGGAGCTTCACCGGGGAGCTGTTTTTT CSAGASGSFTGELFF
14 many TRBJ2-7 TRBD2 TRBV11-2 TGTGCCAGCAGCCTACTAGCGGGAGTGGGTGAGCAGTACTTC CASSLLAGVGEQYF
15 many TRBJ2-1 TRBD2 TRBV6-2/TRBV6-3 TGTGCCAGCAGTGAAGGGACTAGCGGGTACAATGAGCAGTTCTTC CASSEGTSGYNEQFF
15 few TRBJ1-5 . TRBV19 TGTGCCAGTACGATAGTGGATAGTCGGAATCAGCCCCAGCATTTT CASTIVDSRNQPQHF
18 many TRBJ2-2 TRBD2 TRBV3-1 TGTGCCAGCAGCCAAGTAGATAATAGCGGGGGCCGCACCGGGGAGCTGTTTTTT CASSQVDNSGGRTGELFF
18 . TRBJ2-2 TRBD2 TRBV27 TGTGCCAGCAGTTTATCGGTAGCGGGAGGCCCGAACACCGGGGAGCTGTTTTTT CASSLSVAGGPNTGELFF
12 many TRBJ1-4 . TRBV28 TGTGCCAGCCAGATCCTGAATGAAAAACTGTTTTTT CASQILNEKLFF
16 many TRBJ1-1 . TRBV6-1 TGTGCCAGCAGTAAATCAGCGGGGGCGATGAACACTGAAGCTTTCTTT CASSKSAGAMNTEAFF
13 few TRBJ1-1 . TRBV6-5 TGTGCCAGCAGTTACTCTCGCAGCACTGAAGCTTTCTTT CASSYSRSTEAFF
14 . TRBJ2-1 TRBD2 TRBV4-3 TGCGCCAGCAGCCAAGAGGGCCAGCGGGGGGTGCAGTTCTTC CASSQEGQRGVQFF
13 . TRBJ1-4 . TRBV15 TGTGCCACCAGCAGAGTCCCGAGTGAAAAACTGTTTTTT CATSRVPSEKLFF
15 . TRBJ2-2 TRBD2 TRBV4-1 TGCGCCAGCAGCCAACTTAGGGGAGGGGCCGGGGAGCTGTTTTTT CASSQLRGGAGELFF
13 many TRBJ2-1 . TRBV7-2 TGTGCCAGCAGCCCCAGGACTGCCAATGAGCAGTTCTTC CASSPRTANEQFF
17 few TRBJ2-7 TRBD1 TRBV6-2/TRBV6-3 TGTGCCAGCAGCCGGGGAGCATCCGGGACAGGGCTTGCCGAGCAGTACTTC CASSRGASGTGLAEQYF
19 . TRBJ1-1 . TRBV4-1 TGCGCCAGCAGCCAAGATAGTTTGGGGAGGTGGAACGTGAACACTGAAGCTTTCTTT CASSQDSLGRWNVNTEAFF
16 few TRBJ2-3 . TRBV6-6 TGTGCCAGCAGTTACTCGACTTTCCAGAGCACAGATACGCAGTATTTT CASSYSTFQSTDTQYF
16 many TRBJ2-1 TRBD2 TRBV3-1 TGTGCCAGCAGCCAACTACTAGCGGGAGGGCCCGGTGAGCAGTTCTTC CASSQLLAGGPGEQFF
12 . TRBJ1-2 TRBD1 TRBV20-1 TGCAGTGCTAACGAGGGGGCTAATGGCTACACCTTC CSANEGANGYTF
17 many TRBJ2-1 TRBD2 TRBV11-2 TGTGCCAGCAGCACCCCTGGGGGGGGAAAAAGGAGCAATGAGCAGTTCTTC CASSTPGGGKRSNEQFF
15 . TRBJ2-3 TRBD1 TRBV6-1 TGTGCCAGCAGACTTCCGGGACAGAGCACAGATACGCAGTATTTT CASRLPGQSTDTQYF
15 many TRBJ2-7 . TRBV7-6 TGTGCCAGCAGCTTAGGAGGGGGTCAGGACTACGAGCAGTACTTC CASSLGGGQDYEQYF
15 many TRBJ1-5 . TRBV4-3 TGCGCCAGCAGCCAAGATCAGGGAAGCAATCAGCCCCAGCATTTT CASSQDQGSNQPQHF
15 many TRBJ2-7 TRBD2 TRBV20-1 TGCAGTGCTAGAGGGCTCGGACTAGTAGGGTACGAGCAGTACTTC CSARGLGLVGYEQYF
14 many TRBJ2-3 . TRBV20-1 TGCAGTGCCGAGGCGCAAGCTAGCACAGATACGCAGTATTTT CSAEAQASTDTQYF
15 . TRBJ1-3 . TRBV25-1 TGTGCCAGCAGGAGTGGCTGGAGCTCTGGAAACACCATATATTTT CASRSGWSSGNTIYF
13 many TRBJ2-7 . TRBV15 TGTGCCACCAGCCCCGACGTCACCTACGAGCAGTACTTC CATSPDVTYEQYF
14 many TRBJ1-6 TRBD1 TRBV3-1 TGTGCCAGCAGCCGGGACAGGGAGAATTCACCCCTCCACTTT CASSRDRENSPLHF
15 . TRBJ2-7 TRBD1 TRBV9 TGTGCCAGCAGCGCAACGACAGGGGGGTTGTACGAGCAGTACTTC CASSATTGGLYEQYF
13 many TRBJ1-5 . TRBV20-1 TGCAGTGCTAGTGTGGGGGGCAATCAGCCCCAGCATTTT CSASVGGNQPQHF
15 . TRBJ2-2 TRBD1 TRBV19 TGTGCCAGTACTGGCAGCAGGGGGCGAACCGGGGAGCTGTTTTTT CASTGSRGRTGELFF
15 many TRBJ1-2 TRBD1 TRBV12-3/TRBV12-4 TGTGCCAGCAGTTCCCAAGCGACAGGGTCTAATGGCTACACCTTC CASSSQATGSNGYTF
14 many TRBJ2-5 . TRBV20-1 TGCAGTGCTGCCGGGTCCTCCGAGGCAGAGACCCAGTACTTC CSAAGSSEAETQYF
14 . TRBJ1-4 . TRBV5-1 TGCGCCAGCAGCTTGGAAACAACTAATGAAAAACTGTTTTTT CASSLETTNEKLFF
16 many TRBJ2-5 TRBD2 TRBV9 TGTGCCAGCAGCGTCGAGGATAGCGGGAGGAGTGAGACCCAGTACTTC CASSVEDSGRSETQYF
16 . TRBJ1-1 TRBD1 TRBV11-2 TGTGCCAGCAGCTTAGGGACAGGGGATTACGGCACTGAAGCTTTCTTT CASSLGTGDYGTEAFF